The T cell receptor (beta chain) described here comes from a study of T-cell memory formation after mild COVID-19. Overall study findings and caveats: A balance of CD4 and CD8 characterized clones contracting day 15 to 85, whereas later expanders leaned CD4+.

This clonotype appeared a few times. Its antigen remains unknown. With constant-segment primers, 5'RACE yielded cDNA libraries of TCR alpha and TCR beta that carried sample barcodes and UMIs. TCRdb re-analysed the 5' RACE reads in MiXCR, keeping a single row per CDR3 protein. The data show about 210,000 distinct CDR3 sequences, approximately 10% seen once. Germline-derived CDR1 and CDR2 are LGHDT and YNNKEL (reference sequence). Trimming pared 0 bases from V and 6 bases from J, leaving 11 bases between. The CDR3 is made up of 14 amino acids. The sequenced sample was PBMCs or a T cell subset sorted from them (not recorded which). This TCR was sampled from a young man who had mild COVID-19 (a few samples of this study predate the infection). Cell type and time point are not known. V is TRBV3-1 and J is TRBJ1-2; D call uncertain. CDR3 in amino acids: CASSQDWRQDGYTF. The DNA for the CDR3 is TGTGCCAGCAGCCAAGATTGGCGGCAGGATGGCTACACCTTC.